Following are 12 T cell receptor beta chains from one sample sequenced in a study of CXCR3-negative and CXCR3-positive naive CD8 T cells. Via 5' RACE with UMI labels, TRB cDNA libraries were prepared. TCRdb re-called the 5' RACE reads; one entry per CDR3 protein, DNA not given. The sample holds about 43,000 distinct CDR3 sequences. Sequencing used memory CD8+ T cells from blood. Receptors originate from a human donor in good health. Some clones in this sample may be carry-over from other donors' samples.

The chain employs TRBV6-2 or TRBV6-3 and TRBJ1-2; TCRdb reports TRBD1, a call that lacks DNA to check it against. This CDR3 contains 16 residues. The germline gives CDR1 MNHEY, CDR2 SVGEGT. The CDR3 spells CASSYPTGSVNYGYTF.

The rearrangement joins TRBV6-5 to TRBJ1-6; TCRdb's D call of TRBD1 is untestable without DNA. Germline V gene data show CDR1 as MNHEY and CDR2 as SVGAGI. This CDR3 has 14 amino acids. The CDR3 here is CASRARDRVSPLHF.

The chain carries TRBV11-1 and TRBJ1-1. The CDR3 runs to 15 residues. Germline CDR1 and CDR2: SGHAT and FQDESV (reference sequence). The CDR3 here is CASSLRADMNTEAFF.

CDR3 protein: CASSPRAVYTEAFF. The chain employs TRBV27 and TRBJ1-1; TCRdb picks TRBD1, but there is no DNA to check that call. The V gene's germline CDR1 is MNHEY and CDR2 SMNVEV (reference sequence). This CDR3 contains 14 residues.

V and J are TRBV11-2 and TRBJ2-7; absent DNA, TCRdb's TRBD1 call cannot be checked. The germline V gene has CDR1 SGHAT and CDR2 FQNNGV. This CDR3 is built from 16 residues. CDR3 residues: CASSLDRAGVSYEQYF. Together with reference TRBV11-2 and TRBJ2-7, the CDR3 gives the full variable domain: EAGVAQSPRYKIIEKRQSVAFWCNPISGHATLYWYQQILGQGPKLLIQFQNNGVVDDSQLPKDRFSAERLKGVDSTLKIQPAKLEDSAVYLCASSLDRAGVSYEQYFGPGTRLTVT.

The V call is TRBV4-1, the J call TRBJ2-2; TCRdb's D gene call, TRBD1, goes unchecked for lack of DNA. Per the germline V gene, CDR1 is MGHRA and CDR2 is YSYEKL. The CDR3 covers 17 residues. CDR3: CASSQDGVGAGTGELFF.

This CDR3 reads CASNPDRGYNSPLHF. J is TRBJ1-6 and V is TRBV7-9; TCRdb names TRBD1, which stays unverified in the absence of DNA. Germline-derived CDR1 and CDR2 are SEHNR and FQNEAQ (reference sequence). This CDR3 contains 15 residues.

The chain employs TRBV29-1 and TRBJ2-1; TCRdb outputs TRBD2, but without DNA this stays unchecked. CDR1 is SQVTM and CDR2 is ANQGSEA in the germline V gene. The CDR3 loop spans 15 amino acids. The CDR3 loop is CSVGGGGASYNEQFF.

V is TRBV10-3 and J is TRBJ2-7; TCRdb designates TRBD2, a call that cannot be tested without DNA. The CDR3 is 13 residues long. Germline CDR1 ENHRY, CDR2 SYGVKD. CDR3 region: CAISEGADYEQYF.

V is TRBV5-1 and J is TRBJ2-7; TCRdb's D gene call, TRBD1, goes unchecked for lack of DNA. The CDR3 has 11 amino acids. Per germline, CDR1 SGHRS and CDR2 YFSETQ. The CDR3 sequence is CASRQGKEQYF.

The chain carries TRBV20-1 and TRBJ2-3; TCRdb designates TRBD1, a call that cannot be tested without DNA. From germline, CDR1 is DFQATT and CDR2 SNEGSKA (reference sequence). The CDR3 covers 16 residues. This chain's CDR3 is CSATDRGLGSTDTQYF.

The chain combines TRBV5-6 with TRBJ2-7. Germline-derived CDR1 and CDR2 are SGHDT and YYEEEE. This CDR3 comprises 11 residues. CDR3: CASSTSSEQYF.